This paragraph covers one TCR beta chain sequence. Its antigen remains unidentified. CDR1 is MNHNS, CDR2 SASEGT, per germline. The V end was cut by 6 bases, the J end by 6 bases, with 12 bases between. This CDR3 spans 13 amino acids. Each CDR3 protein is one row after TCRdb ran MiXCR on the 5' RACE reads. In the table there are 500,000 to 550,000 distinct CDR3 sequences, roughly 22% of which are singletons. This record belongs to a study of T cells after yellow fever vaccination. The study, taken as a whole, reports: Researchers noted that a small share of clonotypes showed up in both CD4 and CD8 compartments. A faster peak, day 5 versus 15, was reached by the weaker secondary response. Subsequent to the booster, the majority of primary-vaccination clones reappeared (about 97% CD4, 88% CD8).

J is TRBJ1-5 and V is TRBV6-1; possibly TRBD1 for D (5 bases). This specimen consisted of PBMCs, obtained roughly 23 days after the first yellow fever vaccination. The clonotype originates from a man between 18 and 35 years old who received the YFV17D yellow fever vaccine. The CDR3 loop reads CASSPSRVQPQHF. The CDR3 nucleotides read TGTGCCAGCAGCCCGTCCAGGGTTCAGCCCCAGCATTTT.